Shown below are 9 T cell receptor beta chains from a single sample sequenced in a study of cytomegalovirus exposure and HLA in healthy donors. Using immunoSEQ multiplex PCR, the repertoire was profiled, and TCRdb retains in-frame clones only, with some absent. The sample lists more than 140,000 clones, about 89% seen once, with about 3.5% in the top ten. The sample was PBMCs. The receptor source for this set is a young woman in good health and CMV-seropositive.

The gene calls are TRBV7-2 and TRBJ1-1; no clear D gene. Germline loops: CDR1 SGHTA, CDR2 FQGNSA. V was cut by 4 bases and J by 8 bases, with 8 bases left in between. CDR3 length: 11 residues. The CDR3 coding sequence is TGTGCCAGCAGCTCCGGGTTCGAAGCTTTCTTT. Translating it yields CASSSGFEAFF.

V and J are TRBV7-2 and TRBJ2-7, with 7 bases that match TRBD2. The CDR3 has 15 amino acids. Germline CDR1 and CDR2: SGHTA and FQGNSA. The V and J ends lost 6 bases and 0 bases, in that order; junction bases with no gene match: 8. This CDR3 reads CASRAGGRISYEQYF. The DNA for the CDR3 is TGTGCCAGCAGGGCTGGCGGGAGAATCTCCTACGAGCAGTACTTC.

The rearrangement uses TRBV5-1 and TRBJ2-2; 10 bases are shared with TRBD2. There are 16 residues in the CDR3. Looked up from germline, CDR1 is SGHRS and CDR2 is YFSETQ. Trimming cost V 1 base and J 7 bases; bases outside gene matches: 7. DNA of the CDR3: TGCGCCAGCAGCTTGCAGGCTAGCGGGAGCGGCGGGGAGCTGTTTTTT. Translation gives CASSLQASGSGGELFF.

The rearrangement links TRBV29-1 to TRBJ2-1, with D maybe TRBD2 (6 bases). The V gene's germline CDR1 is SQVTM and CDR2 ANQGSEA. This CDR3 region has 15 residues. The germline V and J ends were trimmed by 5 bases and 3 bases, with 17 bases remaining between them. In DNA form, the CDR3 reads TGCAGCGTTTTGGGCGGAGGAGGGCTCTACAATGAGCAGTTCTTC. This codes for CSVLGGGGLYNEQFF.

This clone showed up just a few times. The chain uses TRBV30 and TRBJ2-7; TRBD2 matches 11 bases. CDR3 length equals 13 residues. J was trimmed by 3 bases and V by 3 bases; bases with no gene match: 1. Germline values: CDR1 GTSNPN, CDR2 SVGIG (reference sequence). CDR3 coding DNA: TGTGCCTGGAGAGGACTAGCGGGCTACGAGCAGTACTTC. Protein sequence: CAWRGLAGYEQYF.

The CDR3 loop is CASSQDTTLNTEAFF. CDR3 DNA sequence: TGTGCCAGCAGCCAAGATACTACCCTGAACACTGAAGCTTTCTTT. V gene TRBV4-2 combines with J gene TRBJ1-1; D ambiguous. The V gene lost 0 bases and the J gene lost 0 bases, with 8 bases spanning the gap. The CDR3 totals 15 residues. Germline loops: CDR1 LGHNA, CDR2 YNFKEQ.

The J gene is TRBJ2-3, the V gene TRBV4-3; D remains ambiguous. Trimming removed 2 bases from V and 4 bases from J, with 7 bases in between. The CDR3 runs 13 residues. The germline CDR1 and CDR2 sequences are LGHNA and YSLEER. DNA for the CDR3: TGCGCCAGCAGCCAAAGTCGGGCAGATACGCAGTATTTT. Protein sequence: CASSQSRADTQYF.

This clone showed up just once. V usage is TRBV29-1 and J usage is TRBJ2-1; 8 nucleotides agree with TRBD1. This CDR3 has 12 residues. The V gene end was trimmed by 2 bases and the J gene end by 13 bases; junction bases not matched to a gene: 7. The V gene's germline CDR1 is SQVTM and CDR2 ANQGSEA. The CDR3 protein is CSVEPPGQGQFF. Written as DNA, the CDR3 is TGCAGCGTTGAACCCCCAGGACAGGGTCAGTTCTTC.

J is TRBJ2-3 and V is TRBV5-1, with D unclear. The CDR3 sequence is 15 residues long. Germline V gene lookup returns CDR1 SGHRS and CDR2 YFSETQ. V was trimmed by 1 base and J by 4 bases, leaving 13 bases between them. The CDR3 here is CASSLTGFGPDTQYF. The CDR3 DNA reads TGCGCCAGCAGCTTGACCGGGTTTGGCCCAGATACGCAGTATTTT.